This TCR beta chain appears in the sequencing data of a study of identifying expanded T cells in peripheral blood. To note about this clone: Its specificity is not known.

The germline V gene has CDR1 SGHKS and CDR2 YYEKEE (reference sequence). V shed 0 bases and J 1 base; nucleotides not matched to a gene: 2. The CDR3 extends over 15 amino acids. Regarding the study as a whole: About 1.2 clones differed between technical replicates, versus about 17 and 20 over time.

Healthy donors had no documented immune events, such as infections, while sampled. The table came from immunoSEQ multiplex PCR; TCRdb's copy has only in-frame clones and leaves some out. Altogether about 86,000 clones are present, approximately 91% being singletons, with the ten largest covering 5.5% to 6%. This receptor was obtained from a person aged 18-70 years in good health. Material: blood. This sequence joins TRBV5-5 and TRBJ1-2; 8 positions agree with TRBD1. The CDR3 protein is CASSLAGQVNYGYTF. As DNA, the CDR3 is TGTGCCAGCAGCTTGGCGGGACAGGTTAACTATGGCTACACCTTC. Combining the CDR3 with reference TRBV5-5 and TRBJ1-2 gives the whole variable domain DAGVTQSPTHLIKTRGQQVTLRCSPISGHKSVSWYQQVLGQGPQFIFQYYEKEERGRGNFPDRFSARQFPNYSSELNVNALLLGDSALYLCASSLAGQVNYGYTFGSGTRLTVV.